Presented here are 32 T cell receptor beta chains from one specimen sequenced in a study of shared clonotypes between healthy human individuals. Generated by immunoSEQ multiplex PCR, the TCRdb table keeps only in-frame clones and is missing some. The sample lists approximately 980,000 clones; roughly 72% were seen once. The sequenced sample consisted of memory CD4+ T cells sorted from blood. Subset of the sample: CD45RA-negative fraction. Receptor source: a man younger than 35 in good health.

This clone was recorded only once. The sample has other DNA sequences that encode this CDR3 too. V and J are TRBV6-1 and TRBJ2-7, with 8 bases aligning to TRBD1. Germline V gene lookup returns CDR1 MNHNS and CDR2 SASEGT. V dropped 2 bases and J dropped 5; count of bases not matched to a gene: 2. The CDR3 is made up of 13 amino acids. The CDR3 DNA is TGTGCCAGCAGTGAACAGGGGGCAAACGAGCAGTACTTC. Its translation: CASSEQGANEQYF.

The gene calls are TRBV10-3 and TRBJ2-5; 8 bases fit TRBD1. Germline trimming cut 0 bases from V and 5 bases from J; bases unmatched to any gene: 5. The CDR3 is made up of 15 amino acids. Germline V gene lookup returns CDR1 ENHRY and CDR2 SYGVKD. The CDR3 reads CAISESTGEFETQYF. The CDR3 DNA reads TGTGCCATCAGTGAGTCGACAGGGGAATTTGAGACCCAGTACTTC.

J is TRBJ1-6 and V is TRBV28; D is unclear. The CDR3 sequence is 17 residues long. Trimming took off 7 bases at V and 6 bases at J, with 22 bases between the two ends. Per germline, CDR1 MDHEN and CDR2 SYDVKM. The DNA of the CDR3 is TGTGCCAGCACAAGTCAGGAGGACGGTTTAACTAATTCACCCCTCCACTTT. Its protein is CASTSQEDGLTNSPLHF.

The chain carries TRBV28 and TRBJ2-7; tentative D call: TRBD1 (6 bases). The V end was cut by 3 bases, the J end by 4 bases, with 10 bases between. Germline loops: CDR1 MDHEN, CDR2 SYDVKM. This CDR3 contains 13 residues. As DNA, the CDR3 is TGTGCCAGCAGTTTGGCAGGGGCTTACGAGCAGTACTTC. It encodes CASSLAGAYEQYF.

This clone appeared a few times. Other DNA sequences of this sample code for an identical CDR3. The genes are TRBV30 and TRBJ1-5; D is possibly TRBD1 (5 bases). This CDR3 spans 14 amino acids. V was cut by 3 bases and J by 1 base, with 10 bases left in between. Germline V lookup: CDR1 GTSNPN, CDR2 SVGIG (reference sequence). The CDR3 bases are TGTGCCTGGAGCGGAGGGGCAAGCAATCAGCCCCAGCATTTT. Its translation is CAWSGGASNQPQHF.

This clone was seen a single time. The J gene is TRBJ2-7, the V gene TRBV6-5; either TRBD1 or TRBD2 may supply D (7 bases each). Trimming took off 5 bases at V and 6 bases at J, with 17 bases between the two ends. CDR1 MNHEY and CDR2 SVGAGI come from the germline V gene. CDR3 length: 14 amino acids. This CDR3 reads CASSPAGQWREQYF. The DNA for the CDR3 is TGTGCCAGCAGTCCAGCGGGACAGTGGCGCGAGCAGTACTTC.

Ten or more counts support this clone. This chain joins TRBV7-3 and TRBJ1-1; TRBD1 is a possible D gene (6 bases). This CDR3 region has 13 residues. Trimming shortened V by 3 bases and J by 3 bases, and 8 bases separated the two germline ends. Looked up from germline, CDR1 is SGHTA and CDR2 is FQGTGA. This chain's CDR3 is CASSFDRYTEAFF. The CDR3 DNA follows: TGTGCCAGCAGCTTCGACAGGTACACTGAAGCTTTCTTT.

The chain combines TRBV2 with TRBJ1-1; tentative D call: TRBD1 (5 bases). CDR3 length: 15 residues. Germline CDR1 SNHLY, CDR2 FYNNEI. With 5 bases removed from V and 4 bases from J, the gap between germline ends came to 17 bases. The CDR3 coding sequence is TGTGCCAGCAGTTGGCAGGGAAGTGGGGCCACTGAAGCTTTCTTT. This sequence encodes CASSWQGSGATEAFF.

In DNA, the CDR3 is TGTGCCAGCAGCTTACCGACTAGGGCGAACACCGGGGAGCTGTTTTTT. This translates into CASSLPTRANTGELFF. The chain recombines TRBV11-2 with TRBJ2-2; D is perhaps TRBD2 (6 bases). The germline CDR1 and CDR2 sequences are SGHAT and FQNNGV. The CDR3 totals 16 residues. Trimming left V 2 bases short and J 0 bases short, with 10 bases between. Using reference TRBV11-2 and TRBJ2-2 for the parts outside the CDR3, the full variable domain is EAGVAQSPRYKIIEKRQSVAFWCNPISGHATLYWYQQILGQGPKLLIQFQNNGVVDDSQLPKDRFSAERLKGVDSTLKIQPAKLEDSAVYLCASSLPTRANTGELFFGEGSRLTVL.

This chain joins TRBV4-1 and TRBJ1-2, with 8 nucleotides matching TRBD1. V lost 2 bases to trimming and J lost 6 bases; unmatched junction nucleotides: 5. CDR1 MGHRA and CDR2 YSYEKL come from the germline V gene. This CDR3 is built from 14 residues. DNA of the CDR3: TGCGCCAGCAGCCAACGGACAGGGTGGGATGGCTACACCTTC. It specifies CASSQRTGWDGYTF.

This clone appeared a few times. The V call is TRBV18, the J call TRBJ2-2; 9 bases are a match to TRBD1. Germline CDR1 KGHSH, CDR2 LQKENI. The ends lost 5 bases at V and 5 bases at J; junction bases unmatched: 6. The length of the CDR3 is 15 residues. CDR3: CASSAGQGRTGELFF. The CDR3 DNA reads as TGTGCCAGCTCAGCGGGACAGGGACGGACCGGGGAGCTGTTTTTT. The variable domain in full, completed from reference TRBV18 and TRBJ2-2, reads NAGVMQNPRHLVRRRGQEARLRCSPMKGHSHVYWYRQLPEEGLKFMVYLQKENIIDESGMPKERFSAEFPKEGPSILRIQQVVRGDSAAYFCASSAGQGRTGELFFGEGSRLTVL.

The CDR3 loop is CASSLVGGLYQETQYF. As DNA, the CDR3 is TGTGCCAGCAGCTTAGTGGGGGGGTTGTACCAAGAGACCCAGTACTTC. The chain links TRBV7-8 to TRBJ2-5, with TRBD2 matching 7 bases. V lost 1 base to trimming and J lost 0 bases; unmatched junction nucleotides: 5. The germline V gene has CDR1 SGHVS and CDR2 FQNEAQ. The CDR3 covers 16 residues.

The CDR3 DNA is TGTGCCAGCAGCTGGGCAGGGAAGAAGGATACGCAGTATTTT. As protein: CASSWAGKKDTQYF. This chain connects TRBV7-9 to TRBJ2-3; D might be TRBD1 (5 bases). Germline CDR1 SEHNR, CDR2 FQNEAQ (reference sequence). Trimming took 4 bases from V and 6 from J, leaving 14 bases between them. The CDR3 is 14 residues long.

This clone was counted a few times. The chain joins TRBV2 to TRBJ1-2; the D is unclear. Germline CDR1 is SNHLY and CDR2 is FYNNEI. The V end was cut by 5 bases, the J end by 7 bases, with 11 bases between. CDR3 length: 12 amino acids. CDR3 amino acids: CASSPRLGGYTF. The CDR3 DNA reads TGTGCCAGCAGTCCTCGGTTGGGTGGCTACACCTTC. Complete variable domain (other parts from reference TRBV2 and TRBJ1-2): EPEVTQTPSHQVTQMGQEVILRCVPISNHLYFYWYRQILGQKVEFLVSFYNNEISEKSEIFDDQFSVERPDGSNFTLKIRSTKLEDSAMYFCASSPRLGGYTFGSGTRLTVV.

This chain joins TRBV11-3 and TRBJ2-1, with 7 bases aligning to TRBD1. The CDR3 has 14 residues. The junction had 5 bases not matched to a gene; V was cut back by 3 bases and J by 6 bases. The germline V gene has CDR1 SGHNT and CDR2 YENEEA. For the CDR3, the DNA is TGTGCCAGCAGCTTCCGGGACAGTACCAATGAGCAGTTCTTC. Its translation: CASSFRDSTNEQFF. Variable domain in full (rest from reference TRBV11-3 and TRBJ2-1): EAGVVQSPRYKIIEKKQPVAFWCNPISGHNTLYWYLQNLGQGPELLIRYENEEAVDDSQLPKDRFSAERLKGVDSTLKIQPAELGDSAVYLCASSFRDSTNEQFFGPGTRLTVL.

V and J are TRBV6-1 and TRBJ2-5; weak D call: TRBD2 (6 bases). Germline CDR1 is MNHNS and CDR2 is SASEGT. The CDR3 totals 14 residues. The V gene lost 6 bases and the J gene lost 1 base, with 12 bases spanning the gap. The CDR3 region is CASSGLYSQETQYF. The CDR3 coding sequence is TGTGCCAGCAGCGGACTATACTCCCAAGAGACCCAGTACTTC.

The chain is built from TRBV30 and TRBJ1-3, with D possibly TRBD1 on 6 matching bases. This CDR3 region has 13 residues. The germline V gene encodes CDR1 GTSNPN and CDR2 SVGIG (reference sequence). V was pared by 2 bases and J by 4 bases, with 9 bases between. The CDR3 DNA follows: TGTGCCTGGAGTCAGGGGATCGGAAACACCATATATTTT. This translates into CAWSQGIGNTIYF.

CDR3 sequence: CSVRTGLSYTF. In DNA, the CDR3 is TGCAGTGTCAGGACAGGGTTGAGCTACACCTTC. This sequence joins TRBV20-1 and TRBJ1-2; 8 bases map to TRBD1. Germline CDR1 and CDR2: DFQATT and SNEGSKA (reference sequence). The V gene end was trimmed by 7 bases and the J gene end by 9 bases; junction bases not matched to a gene: 7. This CDR3 is built from 11 residues.

CDR3 sequence: CASSGETQYF. CDR3 nucleotides: TGTGCCAGCAGCGGGGAAACGCAGTATTTT. The chain carries TRBV7-2 and TRBJ2-3; D is unresolved. Deletions cut 5 bases from V and 9 bases from J, with 6 bases between. The germline gives CDR1 SGHTA, CDR2 FQGNSA. The CDR3 spans 10 residues.

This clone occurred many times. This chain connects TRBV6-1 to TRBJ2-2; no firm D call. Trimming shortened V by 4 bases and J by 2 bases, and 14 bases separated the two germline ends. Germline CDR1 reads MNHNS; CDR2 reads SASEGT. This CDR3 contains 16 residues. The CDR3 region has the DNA TGTGCCAGCAGTGCCCAAAGCCGACTCAACACCGGGGAGCTGTTTTTT. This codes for CASSAQSRLNTGELFF.

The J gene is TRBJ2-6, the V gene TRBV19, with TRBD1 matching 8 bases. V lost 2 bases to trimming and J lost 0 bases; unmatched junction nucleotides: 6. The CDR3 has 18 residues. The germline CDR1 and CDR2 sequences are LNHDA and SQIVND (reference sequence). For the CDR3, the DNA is TGTGCCAGTAGTATAATTCGGACAGGGCTCTCTGGGGCCAACGTCCTGACTTTC. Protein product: CASSIIRTGLSGANVLTF.

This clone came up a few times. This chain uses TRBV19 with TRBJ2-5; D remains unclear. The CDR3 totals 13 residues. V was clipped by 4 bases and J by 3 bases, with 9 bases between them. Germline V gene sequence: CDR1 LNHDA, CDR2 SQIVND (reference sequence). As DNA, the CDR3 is TGTGCCAGTAGTACATGGCGGAAAGAGACCCAGTACTTC. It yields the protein CASSTWRKETQYF.

CDR3: CASSANSGYGSGANVLTF. The CDR3 DNA follows: TGTGCCAGCAGTGCTAATAGCGGGTATGGCTCTGGGGCCAACGTCCTGACTTTC. The chain combines TRBV6-1 with TRBJ2-6; 7 bases map to TRBD2. V shed 4 bases, J shed 0 bases, and the junction held 9 bases outside the gene matches. This CDR3 spans 18 amino acids. The V gene's germline CDR1 is MNHNS and CDR2 SASEGT.

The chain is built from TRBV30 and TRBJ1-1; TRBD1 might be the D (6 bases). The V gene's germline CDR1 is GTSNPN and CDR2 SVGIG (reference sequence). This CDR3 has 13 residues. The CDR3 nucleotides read TGTGCTCGGGGGCGACAAACGAACACTGAAGCTTTCTTT. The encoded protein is CARGRQTNTEAFF. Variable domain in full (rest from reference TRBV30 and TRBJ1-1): SQTIHQWPATLVQPVGSPLSLECTVEGTSNPNLYWYRQAAGRGLQLLFYSVGIGQISSEVPQNLSASRPQDRQFILSSKKLLLSDSGFYLCARGRQTNTEAFFGQGTRLTVV.

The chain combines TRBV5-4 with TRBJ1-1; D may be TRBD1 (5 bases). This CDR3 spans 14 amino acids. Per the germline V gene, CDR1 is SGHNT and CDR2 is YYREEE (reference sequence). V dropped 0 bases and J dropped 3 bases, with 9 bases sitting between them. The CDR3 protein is CASSLAGGYTEAFF. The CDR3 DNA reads TGTGCCAGCAGCTTGGCCGGGGGGTACACTGAAGCTTTCTTT.

CDR3 residues: CASSLNVFGVEKLFF. The CDR3 region has the DNA TGCGCCAGCAGTTTGAACGTATTTGGTGTTGAAAAACTGTTTTTT. This chain uses TRBV5-1 with TRBJ1-4; no clear D. CDR1 and CDR2 from the germline V gene are SGHRS and YFSETQ. V was pared by 5 bases and J by 7 bases, with 18 bases between. CDR3 length equals 15 residues. Full variable domain (remainder filled in from reference TRBV5-1 and TRBJ1-4): KAGVTQTPRYLIKTRGQQVTLSCSPISGHRSVSWYQQTPGQGLQFLFEYFSETQRNKGNFPGRFSGRQFSNSRSEMNVSTLELGDSALYLCASSLNVFGVEKLFFGSGTQLSVL.

The DNA for the CDR3 is TGTGCCAGCAGTCAGACAGGGCCGAATTCACCCCTCCACTTT. The encoded protein is CASSQTGPNSPLHF. J is TRBJ1-6 and V is TRBV6-6; 7 nucleotides match TRBD1. The CDR3 has 14 amino acids. Germline V gives CDR1 MNHNY, CDR2 SVGAGI (reference sequence). The V and J ends lost 5 bases and 7 bases, in that order; junction bases with no gene match: 5.

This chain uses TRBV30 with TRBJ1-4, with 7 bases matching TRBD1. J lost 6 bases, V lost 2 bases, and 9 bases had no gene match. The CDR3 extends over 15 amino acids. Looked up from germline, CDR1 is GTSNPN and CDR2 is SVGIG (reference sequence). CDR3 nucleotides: TGTGCCTGGAGTAAACAGGGGAAAGGGGATGAAAAACTGTTTTTT. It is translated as CAWSKQGKGDEKLFF.

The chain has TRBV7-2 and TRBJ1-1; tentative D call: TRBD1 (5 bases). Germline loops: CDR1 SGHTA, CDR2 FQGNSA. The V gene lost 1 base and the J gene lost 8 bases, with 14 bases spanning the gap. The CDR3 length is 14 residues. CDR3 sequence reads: CASSLDLVGPEAFF. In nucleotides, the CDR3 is TGTGCCAGCAGCTTAGATCTAGTGGGGCCGGAAGCTTTCTTT.

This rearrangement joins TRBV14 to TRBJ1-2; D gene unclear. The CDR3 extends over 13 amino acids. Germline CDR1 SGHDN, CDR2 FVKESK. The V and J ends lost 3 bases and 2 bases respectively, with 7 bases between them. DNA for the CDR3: TGTGCCAGCAGCCACCAGAAAAACTATGGCTACACCTTC. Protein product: CASSHQKNYGYTF.

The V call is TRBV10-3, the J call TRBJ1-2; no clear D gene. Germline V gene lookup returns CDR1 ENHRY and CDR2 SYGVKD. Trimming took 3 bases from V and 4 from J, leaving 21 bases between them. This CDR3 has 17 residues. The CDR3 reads CAISESRPGLAFYGYTF. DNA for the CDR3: TGTGCCATCAGTGAATCGCGGCCAGGACTAGCATTCTATGGCTACACCTTC.

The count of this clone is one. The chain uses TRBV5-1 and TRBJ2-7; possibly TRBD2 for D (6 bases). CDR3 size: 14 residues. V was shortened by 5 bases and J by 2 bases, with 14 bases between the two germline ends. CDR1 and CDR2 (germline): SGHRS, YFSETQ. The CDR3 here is CASSEGGNTYEQYF. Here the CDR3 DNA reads TGCGCCAGCAGTGAGGGCGGGAATACCTACGAGCAGTACTTC.